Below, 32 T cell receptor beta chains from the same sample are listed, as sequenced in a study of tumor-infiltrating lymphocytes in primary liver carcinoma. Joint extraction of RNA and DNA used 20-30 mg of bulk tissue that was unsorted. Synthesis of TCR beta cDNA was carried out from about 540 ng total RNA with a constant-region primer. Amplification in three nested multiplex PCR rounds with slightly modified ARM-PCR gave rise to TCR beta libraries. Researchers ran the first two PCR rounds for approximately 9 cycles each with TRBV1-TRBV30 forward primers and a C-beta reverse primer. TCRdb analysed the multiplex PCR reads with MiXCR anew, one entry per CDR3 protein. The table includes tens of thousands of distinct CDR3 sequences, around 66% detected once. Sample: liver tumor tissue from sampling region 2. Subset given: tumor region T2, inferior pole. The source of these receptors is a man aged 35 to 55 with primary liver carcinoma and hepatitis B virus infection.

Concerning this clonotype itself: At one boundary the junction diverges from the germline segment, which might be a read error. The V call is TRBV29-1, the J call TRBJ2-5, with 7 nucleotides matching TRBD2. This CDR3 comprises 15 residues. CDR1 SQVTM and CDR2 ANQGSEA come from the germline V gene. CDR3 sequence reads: CSVRTSASWAETQYF. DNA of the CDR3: TGCAGCGTTCGGACTAGTGCGAGTTGGGCAGAGACCCAGTACTTT.

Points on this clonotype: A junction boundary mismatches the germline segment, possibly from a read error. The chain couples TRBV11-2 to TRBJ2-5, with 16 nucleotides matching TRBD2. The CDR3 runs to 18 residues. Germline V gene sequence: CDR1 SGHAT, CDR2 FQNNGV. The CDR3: CASNSTGLAGGSVETKYF. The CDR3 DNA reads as TGTGCCAGCAATTCCACGGGACTAGCGGGAGGGAGTGTCGAGACCAAGTACTTC.

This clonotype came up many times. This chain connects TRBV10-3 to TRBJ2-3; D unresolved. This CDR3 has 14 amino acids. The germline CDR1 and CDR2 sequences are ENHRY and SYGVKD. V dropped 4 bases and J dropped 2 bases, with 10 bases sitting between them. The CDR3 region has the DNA TGTGCCATCAGTGTAACGACCTACACAGATACGCAGTATTTT. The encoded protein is CAISVTTYTDTQYF.

CDR3 amino acids: CTNSSLDRGNTEAFF. DNA of the CDR3: TGTACCAACAGCTCCCTAGACAGGGGGAACACTGAAGCTTTCTTT. This rearrangement joins TRBV5-6 to TRBJ1-1, with 8 bases matching TRBD1. Germline V gene sequence: CDR1 SGHDT, CDR2 YYEEEE. The CDR3 covers 15 residues. Looking up the rest from reference TRBV5-6 and TRBJ1-1 gives the full variable domain: DAGVTQSPTHLIKTRGQQVTLRCSPKSGHDTVSWYQQALGQGPQFIFQYYEEEERQRGNFPDRFSGHQFPNYSSELNVNALLLGDSALYLCTNSSLDRGNTEAFFGQGTRLTVV.

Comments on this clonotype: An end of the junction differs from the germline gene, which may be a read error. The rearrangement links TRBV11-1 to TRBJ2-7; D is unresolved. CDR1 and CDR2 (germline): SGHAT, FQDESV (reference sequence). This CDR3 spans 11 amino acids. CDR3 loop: CANILGFEQYF. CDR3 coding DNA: TGCGCCAACATCTTAGGGTTCGAGCAGTACTTC.

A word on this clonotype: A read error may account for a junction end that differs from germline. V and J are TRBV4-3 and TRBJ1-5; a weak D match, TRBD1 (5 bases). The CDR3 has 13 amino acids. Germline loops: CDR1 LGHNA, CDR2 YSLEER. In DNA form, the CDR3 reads TGCGCCAGGAGTCAGTCCAGGGAGCAGCCCCAGCACTTT. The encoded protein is CARSQSREQPQHF.

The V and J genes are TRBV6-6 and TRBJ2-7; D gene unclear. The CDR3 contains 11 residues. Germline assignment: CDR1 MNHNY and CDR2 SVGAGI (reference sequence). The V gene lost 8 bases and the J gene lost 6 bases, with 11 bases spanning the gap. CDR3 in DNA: TGTGCCAGCGGTACTAAAGGCGAGCAGTACTTC. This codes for CASGTKGEQYF.

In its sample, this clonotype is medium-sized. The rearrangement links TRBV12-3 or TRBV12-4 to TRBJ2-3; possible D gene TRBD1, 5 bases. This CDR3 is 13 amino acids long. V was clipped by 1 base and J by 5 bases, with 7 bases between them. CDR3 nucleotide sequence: TGTGCCAGCAGTTTAGGGGGCCGAGATACGCAGTATTTT. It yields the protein CASSLGGRDTQYF.

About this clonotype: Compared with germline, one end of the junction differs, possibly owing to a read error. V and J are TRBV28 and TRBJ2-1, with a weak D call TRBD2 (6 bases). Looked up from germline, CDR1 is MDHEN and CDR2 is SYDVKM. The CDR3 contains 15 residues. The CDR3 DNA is TGTGCCAGCAGCCTCGGGAGTGGATTCTACGATGAACAGTTCTTC. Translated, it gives CASSLGSGFYDEQFF.

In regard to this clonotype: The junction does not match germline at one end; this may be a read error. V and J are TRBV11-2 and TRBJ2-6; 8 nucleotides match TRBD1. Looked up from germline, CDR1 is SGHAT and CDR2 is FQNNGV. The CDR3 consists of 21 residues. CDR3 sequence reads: CASSMGGDRGITLSGANVLTF. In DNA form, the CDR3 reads TGTGCCAGCAGTATGGGGGGAGACAGGGGCATTACCCTCTCTGGGGCCAACGTCCTGACTTTT.

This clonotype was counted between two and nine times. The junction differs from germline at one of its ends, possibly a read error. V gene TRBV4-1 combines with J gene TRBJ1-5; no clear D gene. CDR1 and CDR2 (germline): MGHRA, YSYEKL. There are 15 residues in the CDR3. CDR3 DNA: TGTGCCAACAGCCAAGATGCCGGAGCGGATCAGCCACAGCATTTT. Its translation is CANSQDAGADQPQHF.

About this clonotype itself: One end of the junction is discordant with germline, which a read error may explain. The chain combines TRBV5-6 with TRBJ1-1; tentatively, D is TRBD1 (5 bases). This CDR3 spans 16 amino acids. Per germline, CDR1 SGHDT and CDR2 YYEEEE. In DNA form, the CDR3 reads TGTGCTAGCAGTGCGACAGAACTCCGTTTGGACACTGAAGCTTTCTTT. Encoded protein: CASSATELRLDTEAFF.

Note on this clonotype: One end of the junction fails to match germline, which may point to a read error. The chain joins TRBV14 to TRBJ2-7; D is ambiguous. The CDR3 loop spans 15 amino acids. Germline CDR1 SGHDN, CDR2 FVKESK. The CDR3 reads CASSPDMVSAYERYF. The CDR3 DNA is TGTGCCAGCAGCCCCGACATGGTATCGGCCTACGAGCGGTACTTC.

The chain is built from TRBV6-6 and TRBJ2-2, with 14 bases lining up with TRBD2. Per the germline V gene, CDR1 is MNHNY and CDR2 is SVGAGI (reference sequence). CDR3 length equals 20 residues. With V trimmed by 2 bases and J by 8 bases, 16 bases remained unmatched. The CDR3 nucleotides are TGTGCCAGCAGTTACATGGGAACGGGACTAGCGGGAGCTATGTCTGGGGAGCTGTTTTTT. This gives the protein CASSYMGTGLAGAMSGELFF.

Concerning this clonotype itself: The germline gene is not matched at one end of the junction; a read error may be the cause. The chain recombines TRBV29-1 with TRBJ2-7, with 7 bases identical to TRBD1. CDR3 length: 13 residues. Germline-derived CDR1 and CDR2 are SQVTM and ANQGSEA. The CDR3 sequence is CSITPTGLHEQYF. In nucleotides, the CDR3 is TGTAGCATTACCCCGACAGGGCTCCACGAGCAGTACTTC.

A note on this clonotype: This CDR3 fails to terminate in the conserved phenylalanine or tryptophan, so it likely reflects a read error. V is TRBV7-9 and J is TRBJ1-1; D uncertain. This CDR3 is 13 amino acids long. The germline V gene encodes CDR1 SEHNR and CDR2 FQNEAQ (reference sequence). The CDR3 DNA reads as TGTGTCAGCAGCTTATCCGCGAACACTGAAGCTTTCTGT. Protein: CVSSLSANTEAFC.

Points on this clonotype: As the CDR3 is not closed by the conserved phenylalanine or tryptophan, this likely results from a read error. CDR3: CVSSSDRAQETQYY. For the CDR3, the DNA is TGTGTCAGCAGCTCTGACAGGGCCCAAGAGACCCAGTACTAC. The rearrangement uses TRBV12-3 or TRBV12-4 and TRBJ2-5; 7 bases agree with TRBD1. The CDR3 runs to 14 residues.

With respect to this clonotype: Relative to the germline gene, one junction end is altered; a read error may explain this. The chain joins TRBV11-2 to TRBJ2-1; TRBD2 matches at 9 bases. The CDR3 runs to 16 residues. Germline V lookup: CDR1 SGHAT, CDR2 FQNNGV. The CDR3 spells CASSPPRTSAYNGQLF. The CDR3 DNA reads TGTGCCAGCAGCCCTCCCCGGACTAGCGCCTACAATGGGCAGCTTTTC.

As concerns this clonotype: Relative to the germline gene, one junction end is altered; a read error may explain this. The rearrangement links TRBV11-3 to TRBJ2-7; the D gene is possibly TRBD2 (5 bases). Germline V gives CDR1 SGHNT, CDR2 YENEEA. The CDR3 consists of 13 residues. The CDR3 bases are TGTGCCGGCAGCTTCGGGATATTGGGCGAGCAGTACTTC. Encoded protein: CAGSFGILGEQYF.

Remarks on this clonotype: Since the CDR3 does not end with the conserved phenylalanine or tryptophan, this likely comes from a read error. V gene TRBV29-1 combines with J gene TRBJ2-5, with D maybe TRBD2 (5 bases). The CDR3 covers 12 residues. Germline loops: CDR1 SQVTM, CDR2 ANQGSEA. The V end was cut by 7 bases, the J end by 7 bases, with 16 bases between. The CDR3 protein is CSGMGSGGTQYL. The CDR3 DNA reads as TGCAGCGGTATGGGCAGTGGAGGGACCCAGTACTTA.

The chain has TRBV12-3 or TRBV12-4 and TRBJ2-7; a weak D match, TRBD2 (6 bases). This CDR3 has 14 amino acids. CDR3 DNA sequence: TGTGTCAACAGCATCCCGGGACTCCCATACGAGCAGTACTTC. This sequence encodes CVNSIPGLPYEQYF.

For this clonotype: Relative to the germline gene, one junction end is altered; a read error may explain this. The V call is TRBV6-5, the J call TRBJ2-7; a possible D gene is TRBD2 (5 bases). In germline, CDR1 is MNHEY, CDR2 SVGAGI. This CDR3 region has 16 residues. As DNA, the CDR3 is TGTGCTAGCAGCTACTCCCTCGGAGAGGAGGCCTACGAGCAGTACTTC. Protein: CASSYSLGEEAYEQYF.

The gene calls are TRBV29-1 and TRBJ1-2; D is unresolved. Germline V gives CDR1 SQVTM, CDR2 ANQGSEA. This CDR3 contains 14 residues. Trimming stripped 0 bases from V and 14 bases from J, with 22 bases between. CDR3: CSVEEGRRSYDYTF. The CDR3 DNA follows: TGCAGCGTTGAAGAGGGCCGCAGGTCATACGACTATACCTTC.

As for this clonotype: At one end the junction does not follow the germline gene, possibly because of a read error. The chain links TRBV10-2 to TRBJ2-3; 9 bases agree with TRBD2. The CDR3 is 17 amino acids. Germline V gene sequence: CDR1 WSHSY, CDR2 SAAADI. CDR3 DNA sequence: TGTGCCAGCAGTGAGTTACGGGGACTAGCTAGTACAGATACGCAGTATTTT. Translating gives CASSELRGLASTDTQYF.

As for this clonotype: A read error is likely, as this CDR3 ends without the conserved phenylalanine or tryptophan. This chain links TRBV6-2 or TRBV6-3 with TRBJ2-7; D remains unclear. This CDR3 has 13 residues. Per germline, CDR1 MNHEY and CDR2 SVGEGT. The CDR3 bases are TGTGCCAGCAATTACGAGGTACCCAACGAGCAGTACTCC. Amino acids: CASNYEVPNEQYS.

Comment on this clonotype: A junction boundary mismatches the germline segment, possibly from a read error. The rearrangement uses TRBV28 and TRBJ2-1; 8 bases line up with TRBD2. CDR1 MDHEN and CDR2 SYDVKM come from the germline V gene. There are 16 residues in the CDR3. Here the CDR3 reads CTSSRSAGDAHNEQFF. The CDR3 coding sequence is TGTACCAGCAGTAGATCAGCGGGAGACGCTCACAATGAGCAGTTCTTC.

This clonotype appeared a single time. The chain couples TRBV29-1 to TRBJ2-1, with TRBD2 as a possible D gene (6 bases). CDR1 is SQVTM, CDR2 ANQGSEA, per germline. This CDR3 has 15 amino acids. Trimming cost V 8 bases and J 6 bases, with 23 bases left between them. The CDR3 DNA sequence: TGCAGCATTGGATTAGCGGTAGGGTTCTGCAATGAGCAGTTCTTC. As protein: CSIGLAVGFCNEQFF.

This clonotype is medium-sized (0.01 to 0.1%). This CDR3 reads CASTPRSGQGSYEQYF. The CDR3 bases are TGTGCCAGCACCCCACGGTCGGGACAGGGCTCCTACGAGCAGTACTTC. V gene TRBV6-1 combines with J gene TRBJ2-7, with TRBD1 identical over 9 bases. The CDR3 has 16 residues. Germline-derived CDR1 and CDR2 are MNHNS and SASEGT. Trimming removed 7 bases from V and 0 bases from J; junction bases left unmatched: 10.

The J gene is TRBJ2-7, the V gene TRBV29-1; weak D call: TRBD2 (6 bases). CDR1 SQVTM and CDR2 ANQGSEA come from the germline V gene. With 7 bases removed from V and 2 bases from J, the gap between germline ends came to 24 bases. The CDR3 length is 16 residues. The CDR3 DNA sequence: TGCAGCGCCATGATATCTGGGACTGGCACGCCCTACGAGCAGTACTTC. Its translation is CSAMISGTGTPYEQYF.

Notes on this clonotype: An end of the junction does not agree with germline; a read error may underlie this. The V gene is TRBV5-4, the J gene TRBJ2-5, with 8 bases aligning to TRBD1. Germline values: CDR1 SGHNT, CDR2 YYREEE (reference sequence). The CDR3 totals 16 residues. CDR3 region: CACSLATGAMGETQYF. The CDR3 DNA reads TGTGCCTGCAGCTTGGCGACAGGGGCTATGGGTGAGACCCAGTACTTC.

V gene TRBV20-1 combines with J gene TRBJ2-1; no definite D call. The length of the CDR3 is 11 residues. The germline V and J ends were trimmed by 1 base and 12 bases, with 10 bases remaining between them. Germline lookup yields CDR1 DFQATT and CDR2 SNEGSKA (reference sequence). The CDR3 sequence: CSARGGSLQFF. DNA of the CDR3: TGCAGTGCTAGAGGTGGCTCACTGCAGTTCTTC.

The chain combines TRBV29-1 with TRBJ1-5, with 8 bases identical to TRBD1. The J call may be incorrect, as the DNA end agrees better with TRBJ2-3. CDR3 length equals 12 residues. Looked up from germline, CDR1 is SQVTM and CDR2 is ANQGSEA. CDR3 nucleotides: TGCAGCGCCGGACAGGGCAATCAGACCCAGTATTTT. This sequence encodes CSAGQGNQTQYF.